This is a list of T cell receptor beta chains from one sample in a study of blood T cell repertoires in COVID-19. Sequencing used immunoSEQ multiplex PCR; TCRdb keeps in-frame clones, though not all of them. The data show roughly 70,000 clones, less than 95% seen once. Sequencing was done on a sample of peripheral blood. The receptors shown here come from a woman aged 55-69 years with active COVID-19. The CDR3 runs from the conserved cysteine through the conserved F or W. A D gene is named only where the DNA matches it firmly. Only part of the rows carry a size: once, few, many, or a class if the clone is expanded.

v_call: TRBV3-1/TRBV3-2
j_call: TRBJ2-7
d_call: -
clone_size: -
cdr3_nt: TGTGCCAGCAGCCAAGATTTACAGGGCAAGGGGCAGTACTTC
cdr3_aa: CASSQDLQGKGQYF

v_call: TRBV3-1/TRBV3-2
j_call: TRBJ2-1
d_call: TRBD2
clone_size: -
cdr3_nt: TGTGCCAGCAGCCAAGATTTAGCGGGAGTAGTCGGGAATGAGCAGTTCTTC
cdr3_aa: CASSQDLAGVVGNEQFF

v_call: TRBV6-4
j_call: TRBJ2-2
d_call: -
clone_size: -
cdr3_nt: TGTGCCAGCAGTGTGGGACTTTACACCGGGGAGCTGTTTTTT
cdr3_aa: CASSVGLYTGELFF

v_call: TRBV7-9
j_call: TRBJ2-3
d_call: TRBD1
clone_size: -
cdr3_nt: TGTGCCAGCAGCCCCACAGGGGGCAACACAGATACGCAGTATTTT
cdr3_aa: CASSPTGGNTDTQYF

v_call: TRBV18
j_call: TRBJ2-1
d_call: -
clone_size: -
cdr3_nt: TGTGCCAGCTCACCAATGAAGGGGGGGCACAATGAGCAGTTCTTC
cdr3_aa: CASSPMKGGHNEQFF

v_call: TRBV15
j_call: TRBJ2-5
d_call: -
clone_size: -
cdr3_nt: TGTGCCACCAGCAGGGGAGGCCTAGGGGGGGATCAAGAGACCCAGTACTTC
cdr3_aa: CATSRGGLGGDQETQYF

v_call: TRBV27
j_call: TRBJ2-1
d_call: TRBD1
clone_size: -
cdr3_nt: TGTGCCAGCAGTTTATCGCCCTCCCGGACAGGGGCACGAAACTACCTCACTGGCAATGAGCAGTTCTTC
cdr3_aa: CASSLSPSRTGARNYLTGNEQFF

v_call: TRBV18
j_call: TRBJ2-2
d_call: TRBD1
clone_size: -
cdr3_nt: TGTGCCAGCTCATCTCGGACAGGGGGAAGCACCGGGGAGCTGTTTTTT
cdr3_aa: CASSSRTGGSTGELFF

v_call: TRBV5-1
j_call: TRBJ1-1
d_call: TRBD1
clone_size: -
cdr3_nt: TGCGCCAGCAGGGCCGGACAGGGAGGTACTGAAGCTTTCTTT
cdr3_aa: CASRAGQGGTEAFF

v_call: TRBV28
j_call: TRBJ2-7
d_call: TRBD1
clone_size: -
cdr3_nt: TGTGCCAGCAGTTCTCAAGGGGGCAGGGCCTACGAGCAGTACTTC
cdr3_aa: CASSSQGGRAYEQYF

v_call: TRBV28
j_call: TRBJ1-1
d_call: TRBD1
clone_size: -
cdr3_nt: TGTGCCAGCGGGACAGGGCTGACTGAAGCTTTCTTT
cdr3_aa: CASGTGLTEAFF

v_call: TRBV2
j_call: TRBJ2-5
d_call: TRBD1
clone_size: -
cdr3_nt: TGTGCCAGCAGTAGGACAGGGGGCGCAGAGACCCAGTACTTC
cdr3_aa: CASSRTGGAETQYF

v_call: TRBV10-2
j_call: TRBJ2-1
d_call: -
clone_size: -
cdr3_nt: TGCGCCAGCAGTGCAACTTCTTACAATGAGCAGTTCTTC
cdr3_aa: CASSATSYNEQFF

v_call: TRBV29-1
j_call: TRBJ2-3
d_call: TRBD2
clone_size: -
cdr3_nt: TGCAGCGTTGTTGCGGGAGCGGGGGGGGGCACAGATACGCAGTATTTT
cdr3_aa: CSVVAGAGGGTDTQYF

v_call: TRBV9
j_call: TRBJ2-5
d_call: -
clone_size: -
cdr3_nt: TGTGCCAGCGGACGAGGGAGAGGGGAGACCCAGTACTTC
cdr3_aa: CASGRGRGETQYF

v_call: TRBV7-2
j_call: TRBJ2-7
d_call: -
clone_size: -
cdr3_nt: TGTGCCAGCAGCCCTAGGTCCCCCCGGGAACCCCGTTCGCTCGAGCAGTACTTC
cdr3_aa: CASSPRSPREPRSLEQYF

v_call: TRBV9
j_call: TRBJ2-3
d_call: -
clone_size: -
cdr3_nt: TGTGCCACCGCCGCCGGAGGGTTTGGAGATACGCAGTATTTT
cdr3_aa: CATAAGGFGDTQYF

v_call: TRBV7-8
j_call: TRBJ2-7
d_call: -
clone_size: -
cdr3_nt: TGTGCCAGCAGCCCGCTGCGGGGTTCCTACGAGCAGTACTTC
cdr3_aa: CASSPLRGSYEQYF

v_call: TRBV30
j_call: TRBJ2-1
d_call: -
clone_size: few
cdr3_nt: TGTGCCTGGTATGACCTTGGGCATGAGCAGTTCTTC
cdr3_aa: CAWYDLGHEQFF

v_call: TRBV5-1
j_call: TRBJ2-5
d_call: TRBD2
clone_size: -
cdr3_nt: TGCGCCAGCAGCCCGTCGACTAGCGGGAATTTTGGGACCCAGTACTTC
cdr3_aa: CASSPSTSGNFGTQYF

v_call: TRBV3-1/TRBV3-2
j_call: TRBJ2-2
d_call: TRBD1
clone_size: -
cdr3_nt: TGTGCCAGCAGCCGACAGGGGGGCGGGGAGCTGTTTTTT
cdr3_aa: CASSRQGGGELFF

v_call: TRBV11-2
j_call: TRBJ2-7
d_call: TRBD2
clone_size: -
cdr3_nt: TGTGCCAGCAGCCTAGCCGGGGAGGGCCCCTACGAGCAGTACTTC
cdr3_aa: CASSLAGEGPYEQYF

v_call: TRBV7-6
j_call: TRBJ2-7
d_call: TRBD1
clone_size: -
cdr3_nt: TGTGCCAGCAGCTCCCGCCGGGACAGGGTGGGGTACGAGCAGTACTTC
cdr3_aa: CASSSRRDRVGYEQYF

v_call: TRBV14
j_call: TRBJ1-2
d_call: -
clone_size: -
cdr3_nt: TGTGCCAGCAGCCACGCCGGGTCCTCCTCGGGCACCTTC
cdr3_aa: CASSHAGSSSGTF

v_call: TRBV10-1
j_call: TRBJ1-2
d_call: -
clone_size: -
cdr3_nt: TGCGCCAGCTCAATTGGGCGAGACTATGGCTACACCTTC
cdr3_aa: CASSIGRDYGYTF

v_call: TRBV18
j_call: TRBJ1-1
d_call: -
clone_size: -
cdr3_nt: TGTGCCAGCTCACCAAATTTCCAGGGAGGAGCTTTCTTT
cdr3_aa: CASSPNFQGGAFF

v_call: TRBV20-1
j_call: TRBJ2-5
d_call: -
clone_size: -
cdr3_nt: TGCAGCAAGAAAGCTCGGGAGACCCAGTACTTC
cdr3_aa: CSKKARETQYF

v_call: TRBV3-1/TRBV3-2
j_call: TRBJ1-2
d_call: TRBD1
clone_size: -
cdr3_nt: TGTGCCAGCAGCCCCCAAAAGGGGGGACAGGGGGCCTATGGCTACACCTTC
cdr3_aa: CASSPQKGGQGAYGYTF

v_call: TRBV28
j_call: TRBJ1-5
d_call: -
clone_size: -
cdr3_nt: TGTGCCAGCAGTTTCGGTCTTCGCTATCAGCCCCAGCATTTT
cdr3_aa: CASSFGLRYQPQHF

v_call: TRBV7-9
j_call: TRBJ2-3
d_call: TRBD2
clone_size: once
cdr3_nt: TGTGCCAGCAGCTTAGAACTAGCGGTTTTGAATACGCAGTATTTT
cdr3_aa: CASSLELAVLNTQYF

v_call: TRBV2
j_call: TRBJ1-1
d_call: TRBD1
clone_size: -
cdr3_nt: TGTGCCAGCAGTGCGGGACAGAGGAGAGCTTTCTTT
cdr3_aa: CASSAGQRRAFF

v_call: TRBV6-5
j_call: TRBJ2-1
d_call: TRBD1
clone_size: -
cdr3_nt: TGTGCCAGCAGTTACTCAACAGGGGAATTCTTC
cdr3_aa: CASSYSTGEFF

v_call: TRBV11-2
j_call: TRBJ1-4
d_call: TRBD1
clone_size: once
cdr3_nt: TGTGCCAGCAGCTTAGATCTAGGGGACAGCGGGGAAAAACTGTTTTTT
cdr3_aa: CASSLDLGDSGEKLFF

v_call: TRBV7-2
j_call: TRBJ2-5
d_call: TRBD2
clone_size: -
cdr3_nt: TGTGCCAGCAGCTTTGGACTAGCGGCGGAGACCCAGTACTTC
cdr3_aa: CASSFGLAAETQYF

v_call: TRBV19
j_call: TRBJ1-6
d_call: -
clone_size: -
cdr3_nt: TGTGCCAGTAGTTCCCGAGGCAGGGGCAACGATAATTCACCCCTCCACTTT
cdr3_aa: CASSSRGRGNDNSPLHF

v_call: TRBV28
j_call: TRBJ2-1
d_call: TRBD1
clone_size: -
cdr3_nt: TGTGCCAGCAGTTCCTCGGGACAGGGAGTTGTCAATGAGCAGTTCTTC
cdr3_aa: CASSSSGQGVVNEQFF

v_call: TRBV2
j_call: TRBJ2-3
d_call: TRBD2
clone_size: once
cdr3_nt: TGTGCCAGCAGTGGTAAGCGGGAGGCTCCCACAGATACGCAGTATTTT
cdr3_aa: CASSGKREAPTDTQYF

v_call: TRBV6-5
j_call: TRBJ1-5
d_call: -
clone_size: -
cdr3_nt: TGTGCCAGCAGACTCGACAGGAGCAATCAGCCCCAGCATTTT
cdr3_aa: CASRLDRSNQPQHF

v_call: TRBV24-1
j_call: TRBJ2-5
d_call: TRBD2
clone_size: -
cdr3_nt: TGTGCCACCAGTGACAGCGGGAGTAGGACCCAGTACTTC
cdr3_aa: CATSDSGSRTQYF

v_call: TRBV12-3/TRBV12-4
j_call: TRBJ2-1
d_call: -
clone_size: -
cdr3_nt: TGTGCCAGCAGTTTTTTAGTCGATGAGCAGTTCTTC
cdr3_aa: CASSFLVDEQFF

v_call: TRBV18
j_call: TRBJ2-7
d_call: TRBD2
clone_size: -
cdr3_nt: TGTGCCAGCTCACCCCTTAGAAGCGGGAGATCCTACGAGCAGTACTTC
cdr3_aa: CASSPLRSGRSYEQYF

v_call: TRBV2
j_call: TRBJ2-3
d_call: TRBD1
clone_size: -
cdr3_nt: TGTGCCAGCAGTAGGACAGGGTACACAGATACGCAGTATTTT
cdr3_aa: CASSRTGYTDTQYF

v_call: TRBV10-3
j_call: TRBJ1-1
d_call: TRBD1
clone_size: -
cdr3_nt: TGTGCCATCAGTGAGAGGCAGGGGGCTGGCACTGAAGCTTTCTTT
cdr3_aa: CAISERQGAGTEAFF

v_call: TRBV28
j_call: TRBJ2-1
d_call: -
clone_size: -
cdr3_nt: TGTGCCAGCCTCAGGTGGGGAGGCAATGAGCAGTTCTTC
cdr3_aa: CASLRWGGNEQFF

v_call: TRBV7-9
j_call: TRBJ2-5
d_call: -
clone_size: -
cdr3_nt: TGTGCCAGCAGCTTACGTTCAGGGCTCGAGACCCAGTACTTC
cdr3_aa: CASSLRSGLETQYF

v_call: TRBV12-3/TRBV12-4
j_call: TRBJ1-2
d_call: -
clone_size: -
cdr3_nt: TGTGCCAGCCGACTTCACTATGGCTACACCTTC
cdr3_aa: CASRLHYGYTF

v_call: TRBV28
j_call: TRBJ2-1
d_call: TRBD1
clone_size: once
cdr3_nt: TGTGCCAGCACCCTACGGACAGGGAGTTACAATGAGCAGTTCTTC
cdr3_aa: CASTLRTGSYNEQFF